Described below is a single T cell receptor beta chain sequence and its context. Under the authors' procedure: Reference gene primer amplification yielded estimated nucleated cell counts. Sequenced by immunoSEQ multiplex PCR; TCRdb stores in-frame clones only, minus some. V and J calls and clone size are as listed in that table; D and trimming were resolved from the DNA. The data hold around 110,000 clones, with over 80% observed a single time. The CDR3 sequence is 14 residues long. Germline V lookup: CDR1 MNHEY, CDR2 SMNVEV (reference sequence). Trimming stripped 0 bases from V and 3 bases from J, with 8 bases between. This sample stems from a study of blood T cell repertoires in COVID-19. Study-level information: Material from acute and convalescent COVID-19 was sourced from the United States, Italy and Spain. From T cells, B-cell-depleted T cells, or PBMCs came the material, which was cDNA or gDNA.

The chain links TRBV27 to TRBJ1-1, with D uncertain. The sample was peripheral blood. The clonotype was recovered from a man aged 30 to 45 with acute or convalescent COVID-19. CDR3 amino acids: CASSLSVVDTEAFF. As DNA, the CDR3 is TGTGCCAGCAGTTTATCGGTGGTAGACACTGAAGCTTTCTTT.